This T cell receptor beta chain was recorded in a study of post-analysis software for immune sequencing data. Study-wide background: Progressive-relapsing, secondary progressive and relapsing-remitting multiple sclerosis were among the disease courses included.

The study's findings and limits: Compared with controls, patients had more of roughly five TRBV segments, including TRBV5-6, TRBV5-1 and TRBV20-1. Relative to controls, patients with multiple sclerosis showed significantly lower normalized Chao1 diversity. With F measure, samples from one preparation batch clustered together strongly.

This clonotype was counted a few times. Antigen specificity is unknown. From germline, CDR1 is KGHDR and CDR2 SFDVKD. CDR3 length: 18 residues. Trimming took 5 bases from V and 6 from J; bases not matched to a gene: 18. Included in the TCR beta cDNA libraries were unique molecular identifiers. The T cell input of roughly 0.95 to 10 million gave about half a million cDNA molecules. TCRdb processed the PCR reads anew with MiXCR; each CDR3 protein has one entry. The sample lists 750,000 to 950,000 distinct CDR3 sequences, more than 45% seen once, with 4.9% in the top ten. The chain couples TRBV24-1 to TRBJ1-1, with TRBD1 matching 9 bases. The receptor was isolated from a girl aged 10-17 years with multiple sclerosis. Sequencing was done on a sample of blood. The CDR3 nucleotides are TGTGCCACCAGTGGGGCCCCTGGAGAGAACAGGGGGCGCGCTGAAGCTTTCTTT. As protein: CATSGAPGENRGRAEAFF.